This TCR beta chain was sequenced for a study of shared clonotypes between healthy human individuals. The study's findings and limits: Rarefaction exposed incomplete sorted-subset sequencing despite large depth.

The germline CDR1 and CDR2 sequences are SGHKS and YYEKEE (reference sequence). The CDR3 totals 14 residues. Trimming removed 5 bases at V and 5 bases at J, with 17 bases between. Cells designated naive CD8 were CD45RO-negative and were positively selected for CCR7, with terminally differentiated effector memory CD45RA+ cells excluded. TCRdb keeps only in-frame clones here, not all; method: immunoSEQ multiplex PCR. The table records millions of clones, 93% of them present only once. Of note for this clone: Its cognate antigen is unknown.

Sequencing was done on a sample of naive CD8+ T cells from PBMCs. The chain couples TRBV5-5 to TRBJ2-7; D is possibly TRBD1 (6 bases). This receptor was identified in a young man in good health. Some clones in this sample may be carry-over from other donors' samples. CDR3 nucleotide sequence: TGTGCCAGCAGAATGGACAGCTCGCCCCACGAGCAGTACTTC. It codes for CASRMDSSPHEQYF.